These T cell receptor beta chains were read from a single sample in a study of prognosis after radiotherapy for stage I lung cancer. One entry per CDR3 protein, called by TCRdb with MiXCR from the multiplex PCR reads. Seen here are approximately 35,000 distinct CDR3 sequences, more than 30% observed once, and the top ten hold 27%. This material consisted of PBMCs, taken before or after stereotactic body radiation therapy (not recorded which). The origin of the receptors is a donor over 45 with non-small cell lung cancer. Each CDR3 is given with its conserved first and last residue. D genes are given only for firm matches. Clone size is not always given. Where it is, it says once, few, many or a class for expanded clones.

D gene,clone size,V gene,J gene,CDR3 protein,CDR3 DNA
-,once,TRBV7-9,TRBJ2-5,CASSSIVTNYQETQYF,TGTGCCAGTAGTTCGATTGTGACCAACTACCAAGAGACCCAGTACTTC
-,many,TRBV20-1,TRBJ2-1,CSARGGVSRARDRPYNEQFF,TGCAGTGCTCGGGGGGGGGTTTCTCGCGCGAGGGACAGGCCCTACAATGAGCAGTTCTTC
-,many,TRBV20-1,TRBJ2-3,CSATPPRASTDTQYF,TGCAGTGCTACCCCACCTAGAGCTAGCACAGATACGCAGTATTTT
TRBD2,many,TRBV20-1,TRBJ2-7,CSATSPTSGNYVQYF,TGCAGTGCCACCTCTCCTACTAGCGGGAACTACGTGCAGTACTTC
-,-,TRBV11-2,TRBJ2-1,CASSLAGRIYNEQFF,TGTGCCAGCAGCTTAGCAGGACGGATCTACAATGAGCAGTTCTTC
-,many,TRBV28,TRBJ1-1,CASSAPGQWNTEAFF,TGTGCCAGCAGTGCACCGGGACAATGGAACACTGAAGCTTTCTTT
-,many,TRBV4-2,TRBJ1-1,CASSLEKVNNVAFF,TGTGCCAGCAGCCTGGAGAAGGTAAATAATGTGGCTTTCTTT
-,many,TRBV6-1,TRBJ2-4,CASRLSLRGSAKNIQYF,TGTGCCAGCAGACTTTCCCTTCGAGGGTCGGCCAAAAACATTCAGTACTTC
-,many,TRBV19,TRBJ2-1,CASNPGHPYNEQFF,TGTGCCAGTAATCCGGGACACCCATACAATGAGCAGTTCTTC
-,-,TRBV7-2,TRBJ2-5,CASNSYRERRNQETQYF,TGTGCCAGCAACTCCTACAGGGAAAGAAGGAACCAAGAGACCCAGTACTTC
TRBD1,-,TRBV7-2,TRBJ1-1,CASSLARGRGGSTEAFF,TGTGCCAGCAGCTTAGCGAGGGGCAGGGGGGGATCCACTGAAGCTTTCTTT
-,many,TRBV7-2,TRBJ1-5,CASKGETPNQPQHF,TGTGCCAGCAAGGGGGAGACCCCCAATCAGCCCCAGCATTTT
-,-,TRBV11-2,TRBJ1-2,CASSPPRVSGYTF,TGTGCCAGCAGCCCCCCCAGGGTATCCGGCTACACCTTC
TRBD1,many,TRBV20-1,TRBJ2-7,CSARDYRTGSVYEQYF,TGCAGTGCTAGAGATTATCGGACAGGGTCGGTTTACGAGCAGTACTTC
TRBD1,many,TRBV27,TRBJ2-1,CASIPDRGTYNEQFF,TGTGCCAGCATTCCTGACAGGGGGACCTACAATGAGCAGTTCTTC
-,many,TRBV19,TRBJ2-5,CASSNTVQETQYF,TGTGCCAGTAGTAATACGGTCCAAGAGACCCAGTACTTC
-,many,TRBV12-3/TRBV12-4,TRBJ2-3,CASSYDWRTDTQYF,TGTGCCAGCAGTTATGATTGGCGCACAGATACGCAGTATTTT
-,many,TRBV28,TRBJ2-5,CASSYGIQETQYF,TGTGCCAGCAGTTATGGGATACAAGAGACCCAGTACTTC
-,many,TRBV11-2,TRBJ2-7,CASSLGLPGWPNSYEQYF,TGTGCCAGCAGCCTCGGACTCCCGGGGTGGCCGAACTCCTACGAGCAGTACTTC
-,-,TRBV2,TRBJ2-1,CASNTGTHYNEQFF,TGTGCCAGCAATACCGGGACCCATTACAATGAGCAGTTCTTC
-,-,TRBV6-4,TRBJ1-1,CASRRSKNTEAFF,TGTGCCAGCAGGCGAAGTAAGAACACTGAAGCTTTCTTT
TRBD2,many,TRBV18,TRBJ2-5,CASSPQRGETQYF,TGTGCCAGCTCACCCCAGCGGGGGGAGACCCAGTACTTC
-,many,TRBV30,TRBJ1-5,CAWRPTGLSNQPQHF,TGTGCCTGGAGACCCACAGGTCTTAGCAATCAGCCCCAGCATTTT
-,once,TRBV6-1,TRBJ1-2,CASSLRWYRVNYVYTF,TGTGCCAGCAGTCTCCGATGGTACAGGGTAAACTATGTCTACACCTTC
-,many,TRBV28,TRBJ1-2,CASRSGVGVGYTF,TGTGCCAGCAGGTCCGGGGTAGGGGTTGGCTACACCTTC
TRBD1,many,TRBV12-3/TRBV12-4,TRBJ2-2,CASRPQGAGGGELFF,TGTGCCAGCAGGCCCCAGGGGGCAGGTGGCGGGGAGCTGTTTTTT
TRBD1,many,TRBV3-1,TRBJ1-1,CASSQGQGVTEAFF,TGTGCCAGCAGCCAAGGACAGGGCGTTACTGAAGCTTTCTTT
-,-,TRBV7-3,TRBJ2-2,CASSSIGGGSTGELFF,TGTGCCAGCAGCTCCATAGGAGGGGGGAGCACCGGGGAGCTGTTTTTT
-,many,TRBV6-2/TRBV6-3,TRBJ2-7,CASSLAAYEQYF,TGTGCCAGCAGTTTGGCAGCCTACGAGCAGTACTTC
TRBD1,-,TRBV6-1,TRBJ1-1,CASSEAQGVSTEAFF,TGTGCCAGCAGTGAAGCGCAGGGGGTGAGCACTGAAGCTTTCTTT
-,many,TRBV18,TRBJ1-2,CASSPSGYGYTF,TGTGCCAGCTCACCGAGCGGGTATGGCTACACCTTC
TRBD2,-,TRBV6-2/TRBV6-3,TRBJ2-1,CAIQSGTTSGEQFF,TGTGCCATCCAATCTGGGACTACCTCGGGTGAGCAGTTCTTC
-,many,TRBV7-8,TRBJ2-1,CASSADPYSYNEQFF,TGTGCCAGCAGCGCCGACCCCTACTCCTACAATGAGCAGTTCTTC
-,few,TRBV3-1,TRBJ2-2,CASSQAGSPPGELFF,TGTGCCAGCAGCCAAGCGGGCAGTCCGCCCGGGGAGCTGTTTTTT
TRBD1,many,TRBV2,TRBJ1-4,CASRDSGTGIGNEKLFF,TGTGCCAGCAGGGACTCCGGGACAGGGATCGGTAACGAAAAACTGTTTTTT
-,many,TRBV6-1,TRBJ1-2,CASSPTATYGYTF,TGTGCCAGCAGTCCCACAGCGACCTATGGCTACACCTTC
-,-,TRBV6-1,TRBJ2-7,CASSDLYYEQCF,TGTGCCAGCAGTGATCTGTACTACGAGCAGTGCTTC
-,many,TRBV4-3,TRBJ1-1,CASSQGGIEAFF,TGCGCCAGCAGCCAAGGGGGGATTGAAGCTTTCTTT
-,-,TRBV4-3,TRBJ1-2,CASSQAGVGGGGYTF,TGCGCCAGCAGCCAAGCGGGGGTGGGGGGGGGGGGCTACACCTTC
TRBD2,many,TRBV24-1,TRBJ2-3,CATSFLRTSISTDTQYF,TGTGCCACCAGTTTCCTTCGGACTAGCATATCGACAGATACGCAGTATTTT
-,few,TRBV5-4,TRBJ1-6,CASSLGTADSPLHF,TGTGCCAGCAGCTTGGGGACAGCGGATTCACCCCTCCACTTT
-,-,TRBV20-1,TRBJ2-2,CSARDRDGGRPVELFF,TGCAGTGCTAGAGACCGGGACGGGGGGCGACCCGTGGAGCTGTTTTTT
TRBD1,few,TRBV12-5,TRBJ2-7,CASGSGTGYYEQYF,TGTGCTAGTGGTTCCGGGACAGGGTACTACGAGCAGTACTTC
TRBD1,many,TRBV7-2,TRBJ1-1,CASRKRQGRDTEAFF,TGTGCCAGCAGGAAACGACAGGGAAGGGACACTGAAGCTTTCTTT
-,many,TRBV2,TRBJ1-1,CASSEQNTEAFF,TGTGCCAGCAGTGAGCAGAACACTGAAGCTTTCTTT
TRBD1,many,TRBV24-1,TRBJ1-5,CATSESGTGENQPQHF,TGTGCCACCAGTGAATCCGGGACAGGGGAGAATCAGCCCCAGCATTTT
-,many,TRBV5-6,TRBJ2-5,CASSLYQGVRETQYF,TGTGCCAGCAGCTTGTATCAGGGAGTCCGGGAGACCCAGTACTTC
-,many,TRBV30,TRBJ1-1,CAWSRKQGSLTEAFF,TGTGCCTGGAGTCGTAAACAGGGTTCTTTAACTGAAGCTTTCTTT
TRBD1,many,TRBV6-1,TRBJ1-1,CASRKTGGRGTEAFF,TGTGCCAGCAGAAAGACAGGGGGAAGGGGCACTGAAGCTTTCTTT
-,many,TRBV4-1,TRBJ2-2,CASSQAMPGPLNTGELFF,TGCGCCAGCAGCCAAGCCATGCCGGGACCGCTTAACACCGGGGAGCTGTTTTTT
-,many,TRBV12-3/TRBV12-4,TRBJ1-3,CASSLVGNTIYF,TGTGCCAGCAGCCTGGTTGGAAACACCATATATTTT
TRBD1,many,TRBV24-1,TRBJ2-1,CATSDLGTGGKNEQFF,TGTGCCACCAGTGATTTGGGGACAGGGGGGAAAAATGAGCAGTTCTTC
-,-,TRBV19,TRBJ1-3,CANSIGGTAGTTIYF,TGTGCCAATAGTATAGGTGGGACGGCTGGAACCACCATATATTTT
TRBD1,-,TRBV30,TRBJ1-2,CAWSPGTGSGYTF,TGTGCCTGGAGTCCCGGGACAGGGTCTGGCTACACCTTC